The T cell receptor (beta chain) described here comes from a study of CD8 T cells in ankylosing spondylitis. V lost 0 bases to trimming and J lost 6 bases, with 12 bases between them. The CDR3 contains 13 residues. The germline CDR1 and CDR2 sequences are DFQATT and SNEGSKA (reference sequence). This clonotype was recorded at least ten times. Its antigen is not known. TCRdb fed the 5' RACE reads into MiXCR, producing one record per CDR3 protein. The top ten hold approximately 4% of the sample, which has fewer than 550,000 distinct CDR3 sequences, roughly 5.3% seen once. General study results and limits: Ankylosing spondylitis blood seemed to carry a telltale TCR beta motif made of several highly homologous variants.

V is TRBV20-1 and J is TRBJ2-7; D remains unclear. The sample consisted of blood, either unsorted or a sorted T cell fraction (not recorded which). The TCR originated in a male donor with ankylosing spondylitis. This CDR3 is CSARDRLIGEQYF. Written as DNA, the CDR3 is TGCAGTGCTAGAGACCGGCTCATCGGCGAGCAGTACTTC.